A selection of T cell receptor beta chains follows, all from one sample in a study of regulatory T cells in long-lasting Graves disease. Using its own MiXCR run on the multiplex PCR reads, TCRdb lists one record per CDR3 protein. This table holds 450,000 to 650,000 distinct CDR3 sequences, about 16% found once. A further study also used this sample, focusing on T cells in Graves' hyperthyroidism and ophthalmopathy.

The sample in question was peripheral blood mononuclear cells (PBMCs), obtained at new diagnosis, from a patient treated with antithyroid drugs. These TCRs come from a woman aged 35 to 59 with Graves disease. Both conserved end residues are part of each CDR3. Fields, in order: J gene, D gene, V gene, CDR3 length, clone size, CDR3 DNA, CDR3 protein. A D gene is named only where the DNA matches it firmly. Clone size appears in some rows only: once, few, many, or a class for an expanded clone.

>TRBJ2-1|NA|TRBV7-9|13|many
TGTGCCAGCAGCTCATTTGGGTGGGATGAGCAGTTCTTC
CASSSFGWDEQFF
>TRBJ2-1|NA|TRBV2|14|few
TGTGCCAGCTTAATGCAGGCTACTTACAATGAGCAGTTCTTC
CASLMQATYNEQFF
>TRBJ2-7|NA|TRBV12-5|15|many
TGTGCTAGTGGTTTGGGGGAGAGCATTACACAGGAGCAGTACTTC
CASGLGESITQEQYF
>TRBJ1-2|TRBD1|TRBV25-1|15|NA
TGTGCCAGCAGTTACCCCGACAGGGGGCGGTTTGGCTACACCTTC
CASSYPDRGRFGYTF
>TRBJ2-4|NA|TRBV5-1|13|few
TGCGCCAGCAGCTTGGGTGGGGAGAACATTCAGTACTTC
CASSLGGENIQYF
>TRBJ2-1|TRBD2|TRBV20-1|16|few
TGCAGTGCTCGGACTGGTCTAGCGGGGGGCTACAATGAGCAGTTCTTC
CSARTGLAGGYNEQFF
>TRBJ2-7|TRBD1|TRBV18|15|many
TGTGCCAGCTCACCACCGACAGGGGGCCGTACGGAGCAGTACTTC
CASSPPTGGRTEQYF
>TRBJ2-3|NA|TRBV5-1|16|few
TGCGCCAGCAGCTTGGGGGGGGGCCAAGGCACAGATACGCAGTATTTT
CASSLGGGQGTDTQYF
>TRBJ1-2|TRBD1|TRBV19|14|many
TGTGCCAGTAGTATCGGACAGGTGAACTATGGCTACACCTTC
CASSIGQVNYGYTF
>TRBJ1-2|TRBD1|TRBV29-1|13|NA
TGCAGCATTGCCGGGACAGGGGGCGATGGCTACACCTTC
CSIAGTGGDGYTF
>TRBJ1-1|NA|TRBV5-4|12|few
TGTGCCACCGGGGGGGCGGACACTGAAGCTTTCTTT
CATGGADTEAFF
>TRBJ1-1|TRBD1|TRBV19|14|NA
TGTGCCAGTAGACCGGGACAGAGGAACACTGAAGCTTTCTTT
CASRPGQRNTEAFF
>TRBJ2-5|NA|TRBV7-9|15|few
TGTGCCAGCAGCTTGAGTGTATCGGATGGCGAGACCCAGTACTTC
CASSLSVSDGETQYF
>TRBJ1-5|NA|TRBV12-3/TRBV12-4|14|many
TGTGCCAGCAGTTTAGCCGGATCCAGGCAGCCCCAGCATTTT
CASSLAGSRQPQHF
>TRBJ2-3|TRBD1|TRBV20-1|14|many
TGCAGTGCTGTCCGGGACAGGGGCCCCGATACGCAGTATTTT
CSAVRDRGPDTQYF
>TRBJ1-1|NA|TRBV5-1|14|many
TGCGCCAGCAGCTTTGGAGCGGCAGGAACTGAAGCTTTCTTT
CASSFGAAGTEAFF
>TRBJ2-3|NA|TRBV12-3/TRBV12-4|13|many
TGTGCCAGCAATGGCCAGGGTTCAGATACGCAGTATTTT
CASNGQGSDTQYF
>TRBJ1-3|TRBD1|TRBV30|14|NA
TGTGCCTGGACCGGGACAGTCTCTGGAAACACCATATATTTT
CAWTGTVSGNTIYF
>TRBJ2-2|NA|TRBV18|19|few
TGTGCCAGCTCACCGACCGGAGGCTTGACGGGGGGCTACACCGGGGAGCTGTTTTTT
CASSPTGGLTGGYTGELFF
>TRBJ2-1|TRBD1|TRBV2|15|many
TGTGCCAGCATGGGGGACAGGGGTTACTACAATGAGCAGTTCTTC
CASMGDRGYYNEQFF
>TRBJ2-3|NA|TRBV6-5|15|NA
TGTGCCAGCAGTTTTTCCCCTACGGGTGCAGATACGCAGTATTTT
CASSFSPTGADTQYF
>TRBJ2-1|TRBD1|TRBV2|14|many
TGTGCCAGCAGTGTAATGGGCCCAGGGGGTGAGCAGTTCTTC
CASSVMGPGGEQFF
>TRBJ1-2|TRBD1|TRBV20-1|15|many
TGCAGTGCTAGAGACCCGGGACAGGGGTATTCGGGCTACACCTTC
CSARDPGQGYSGYTF
>TRBJ1-2|TRBD1|TRBV11-2|15|many
TGTGCCAGCAGACAGATCGCGACAGGGCGCTATGGCTACACCTTC
CASRQIATGRYGYTF
>TRBJ1-3|TRBD1|TRBV2|12|NA
TGTGCCAGCAGTGGACAGGGAGTGCCCATATATTTT
CASSGQGVPIYF
>TRBJ2-5|NA|TRBV9|14|NA
TGTGCCAGCAGCCCCATGGACGGGGAGGAGACCCAGTACTTC
CASSPMDGEETQYF
>TRBJ2-1|NA|TRBV7-2|13|many
TGTGCCAGCAGCATCGGACGAAACAATGAGCAGTTCTTC
CASSIGRNNEQFF
>TRBJ2-7|NA|TRBV12-3/TRBV12-4|13|few
TGTGCCAGCCGGGGGTCGGAGTCCTACGAGCAGTACTTC
CASRGSESYEQYF
>TRBJ2-5|NA|TRBV27|13|few
TGTGCCAGCAGTTTTAACGGTCCCGGGACCCAGTACTTC
CASSFNGPGTQYF
>TRBJ2-7|TRBD1|TRBV11-2|13|many
TGTGCCAGCAGCTCGGGACAGGGAGGAGAGCAGTACTTC
CASSSGQGGEQYF
>TRBJ1-6|NA|TRBV4-1|17|NA
TGCGCCAGCAGCCAAAATATCGTCCAGGGGCTGGATTCACCCCTCCACTTT
CASSQNIVQGLDSPLHF
>TRBJ1-6|NA|TRBV5-1|15|NA
TGCGCCAGCAGCTTGCGGGGAATAGGAAGTTCACCCCTCCACTTT
CASSLRGIGSSPLHF
>TRBJ2-7|NA|TRBV4-1|14|many
TGCGCCAGCAGCCATCGGGACGGACCCTACGAGCAGTACTTC
CASSHRDGPYEQYF
>TRBJ2-1|NA|TRBV3-1|12|few
TGTGCCAGCAGCCGTTTGAACAATGAGCAGTTCTTC
CASSRLNNEQFF
>TRBJ2-3|TRBD2|TRBV10-3|16|NA
TGTGCCATCAGCCGAACCTCAGCGGGGGGGCCAGATACGCAGTATTTT
CAISRTSAGGPDTQYF
>TRBJ1-4|NA|TRBV28|15|many
TGTGCCAGCAGTCCATCAATGAGGGTGAGGGAAAAACTGTTTTTT
CASSPSMRVREKLFF
>TRBJ2-2|TRBD2|TRBV10-3|13|NA
TGTGCCATCATCAGGGAGGGCACCGGGGAGCTGTTTTTT
CAIIREGTGELFF
>TRBJ1-3|NA|TRBV28|16|many
TGTGCCAGCAGTGTATACCGGGATTTCTCTGGAAACACCATATATTTT
CASSVYRDFSGNTIYF
>TRBJ1-3|NA|TRBV6-1|15|NA
TGTGCCAGCAGTGAAGGCGAGGGGGCTGGAAACACCATATATTTT
CASSEGEGAGNTIYF
>TRBJ2-3|NA|TRBV9|17|few
TGTGCCAGCAGCGCACCCGGGGGCAGGTCCCCCACAGATACGCAGTATTTT
CASSAPGGRSPTDTQYF
>TRBJ2-2|NA|TRBV10-3|18|NA
TGTGCCATCAGTGAGCTAAGGGTCGATGGTGCGAACACCGGGGAGCTGTTTTTT
CAISELRVDGANTGELFF
>TRBJ1-2|TRBD1|TRBV11-2|15|NA
TGTGCCAGCAGCTACCGACAGGGAATAGACTATGGCTACACCTTC
CASSYRQGIDYGYTF
>TRBJ1-1|NA|TRBV18|15|many
TGTGCCAGCTCACCACCGGGGGGGGTCGGTACTGAAGCTTTCTTT
CASSPPGGVGTEAFF
>TRBJ1-4|TRBD1|TRBV20-1|13|NA
TGCAGTGCTCAGGACAGGGGCAATGAAAAACTGTTTTTT
CSAQDRGNEKLFF
>TRBJ2-1|NA|TRBV19|14|few
TGTGCCAGTAGTAATCGGGGCTTACGGGATGAGCAGTTCTTC
CASSNRGLRDEQFF
>TRBJ2-1|NA|TRBV7-9|17|many
TGTGCCAGCAGCTTAAGGCCCCAGGCTTCGGGGAACAATGAGCAGTTCTTC
CASSLRPQASGNNEQFF
>TRBJ2-4|NA|TRBV9|17|NA
TGTGCCAGCAGCCTTACGGGGGTTAGGGACCCACAAAACATTCAGTACTTC
CASSLTGVRDPQNIQYF
>TRBJ1-2|NA|TRBV15|15|NA
TGTGCCACCAGCAGAGTGGGGAGGGACCACTATGGCTACACCTTC
CATSRVGRDHYGYTF